The rows below give T cell receptor beta chains drawn from one sample of a study of radiation and T cells in renal cell carcinoma. Libraries were prepared by immunoSEQ multiplex PCR; TCRdb keeps only in-frame clonotypes and omits some of them. This sample has approximately 15,000 clones, with 64% found just once. The source material was tumor tissue, sampled from a patient whose treatment included radiotherapy and nephrectomy. These receptors all come from a woman aged 70-85 years with renal cell carcinoma. CDR3s include the opening cysteine and the closing phenylalanine or tryptophan. D genes are given only for firm matches. Where a row states a size, it is once, few, many or the class of an expanded clone; other rows omit it.

>once|TRBJ2-3|.|TRBV5-5
CASSLQTDTQYF
TGTGCCAGCAGCTTACAAACAGATACGCAGTATTTT
>.|TRBJ1-5|.|TRBV5-8
CASSLDNQPQHF
TGTGCCAGCAGCTTGGACAATCAGCCCCAGCATTTT
>.|TRBJ2-4|.|TRBV13
CASSRAKNIQYF
TGTGCCAGCAGCCGGGCCAAAAACATTCAGTACTTC
>.|TRBJ2-7|TRBD2|TRBV19
CASSIGAGGGREQYF
TGTGCCAGTAGTATCGGGGCGGGAGGAGGGCGCGAGCAGTACTTC
>.|TRBJ1-2|TRBD1|TRBV6-1
CASSEAAGGDGYTF
TGTGCCAGCAGTGAAGCGGCAGGGGGCGATGGCTACACCTTC
>.|TRBJ2-1|TRBD2|TRBV5-8
CASSALAGGPHSYNEQFF
TGTGCCAGCAGCGCACTAGCGGGGGGGCCCCACTCCTACAATGAGCAGTTCTTC
>few|TRBJ2-5|TRBD1|TRBV4-3
CASSRDRGGTQYF
TGCGCCAGCAGCCGCGACAGGGGTGGGACCCAGTACTTC
>.|TRBJ2-5|.|TRBV5-1
CASSAQETQYF
TGCGCCAGCAGCGCGCAAGAGACCCAGTACTTC
>.|TRBJ1-1|.|TRBV6-1
CASSEQGYTEAFF
TGTGCCAGCAGTGAACAAGGATACACTGAAGCTTTCTTT
>once|TRBJ2-2|.|TRBV15
CATSRDRGPGELFF
TGTGCCACCAGCAGAGATCGGGGACCCGGGGAGCTGTTTTTT
>once|TRBJ1-1|TRBD1|TRBV5-4
CASSLQGVRTEAFF
TGTGCCAGCAGCTTACAGGGGGTTAGAACTGAAGCTTTCTTT
>many|TRBJ2-5|.|TRBV7-8
CASSSPGVEGVETQYF
TGTGCCAGCAGCTCCCCGGGAGTTGAGGGGGTCGAGACCCAGTACTTC
>.|TRBJ2-4|.|TRBV4-2
CASSQELAAKNIQYF
TGTGCCAGCAGCCAAGAGTTAGCGGCTAAAAACATTCAGTACTTC
>.|TRBJ1-5|TRBD1|TRBV6-5
CASSWGTGDQPQHF
TGTGCCAGCAGTTGGGGGACAGGGGATCAGCCCCAGCATTTT
>.|TRBJ1-5|.|TRBV5-8
CASSRPQGHNQPQHF
TGTGCCAGCAGCAGGCCACAGGGACACAATCAGCCCCAGCATTTT
>.|TRBJ1-5|.|TRBV6-1
CASSLNRSNQPQHF
TGTGCCAGCAGTTTGAACAGAAGCAATCAGCCCCAGCATTTT
>.|TRBJ2-7|.|TRBV15
CATSRGHLEGYEQYF
TGTGCCACCAGCAGAGGCCATCTCGAGGGTTACGAGCAGTACTTC
>.|TRBJ1-5|.|TRBV19
CASSMIGGPQHF
TGTGCCAGTAGTATGATAGGGGGGCCCCAGCATTTT
>few|TRBJ1-2|.|TRBV10-3
CAISEGGLSGGYTF
TGTGCCATCAGTGAGGGGGGGTTAAGCGGCGGCTACACCTTC
>.|TRBJ2-1|TRBD2|TRBV6-4
CASSAGGAGEQFF
TGTGCCAGCAGTGCCGGGGGGGCCGGTGAGCAGTTCTTC
>.|TRBJ1-1|.|TRBV6-5
CASSYGRRNTEAFF
TGTGCCAGCAGTTACGGACGAAGAAACACTGAAGCTTTCTTT
>few|TRBJ1-1|.|TRBV4-1
CASSRTRTDTEAFF
TGCGCCAGCAGCCGAACTAGAACTGACACTGAAGCTTTCTTT
>few|TRBJ2-5|.|TRBV5-1
CASSLRGETETQYF
TGCGCCAGCAGCTTAAGGGGGGAGACGGAGACCCAGTACTTC
>.|TRBJ2-1|.|TRBV2
CASSAPEQFF
TGTGCCAGCAGTGCGCCTGAGCAGTTCTTC
>few|TRBJ2-2|.|TRBV10-3
CAISAGTSNTGELFF
TGTGCCATCAGTGCCGGGACATCGAACACCGGGGAGCTGTTTTTT
>.|TRBJ2-6|TRBD1|TRBV11-2
CASSLSLQGHSGANVLTF
TGTGCCAGCAGCTTAAGCCTACAGGGGCACTCTGGGGCCAACGTCCTGACTTTC
>few|TRBJ2-5|.|TRBV6-1
CASSFQGLEETQYF
TGTGCCAGCAGTTTCCAGGGGCTCGAAGAGACCCAGTACTTC
>.|TRBJ2-5|.|TRBV11-1
CASSYSQGNQYF
TGTGCCAGCAGCTATTCTCAGGGCAACCAGTACTTC
>.|TRBJ2-7|TRBD2|TRBV19
CASSLGTSRTYEQYF
TGTGCCAGTAGTCTGGGGACTAGCAGGACCTACGAGCAGTACTTC
>.|TRBJ1-4|.|TRBV21-1
CASSKGVRVPNEKLFF
TGTGCCAGCAGCAAAGGGGTGAGGGTACCTAATGAAAAACTGTTTTTT
>few|TRBJ2-7|.|TRBV19
CASSIGFGYEQYF
TGTGCCAGTAGTATAGGTTTCGGCTACGAGCAGTACTTC
>.|TRBJ1-5|.|TRBV7-8
CASSIRVGQPQHF
TGTGCCAGCAGCATCAGGGTCGGGCAGCCCCAGCATTTT
>.|TRBJ1-5|.|TRBV7-8
CASSELWGISQPQHF
TGTGCCAGCAGCGAATTGTGGGGGATCAGTCAGCCCCAGCATTTT
>.|TRBJ2-2|.|TRBV2
CASTAEGIAGELFF
TGTGCCAGCACCGCGGAAGGGATCGCCGGGGAGCTGTTTTTT
>.|TRBJ2-2|.|TRBV6-1
CATSLLPGELFF
TGTGCTACTAGCCTTTTACCCGGGGAGCTGTTTTTT
>once|TRBJ1-5|TRBD1|TRBV5-8
CASSWGTGEGLLSNQPQHF
TGTGCCAGCAGCTGGGGGACAGGGGAAGGACTTTTAAGCAATCAGCCCCAGCATTTT
>.|TRBJ2-2|TRBD1|TRBV7-8
CASSSTGTTTGELFF
TGTGCCAGCAGCTCGACAGGGACCACTACCGGGGAGCTGTTTTTT
>.|TRBJ2-7|.|TRBV7-9
CASSSASRTVSYEQYF
TGTGCCAGCAGCTCCGCGAGTCGCACCGTCTCGTACGAGCAGTACTTC
>.|TRBJ1-2|.|TRBV6-5
CASSGGGEGYGYTF
TGTGCCAGCAGTGGCGGGGGGGAGGGCTATGGCTACACCTTC
>.|TRBJ2-7|.|TRBV7-9
CASSSGRRQYF
TGTGCCAGCAGCTCGGGACGCAGACAGTACTTC
>.|TRBJ1-1|.|TRBV29-1
CSVVGRLNTEAFF
TGCAGCGTGGTGGGACGGTTGAACACTGAAGCTTTCTTT
>.|TRBJ2-2|.|TRBV5-4
CASSFGHGTGELFF
TGTGCCAGCAGCTTCGGCCACGGGACCGGGGAGCTGTTTTTT
>.|TRBJ1-2|.|TRBV20-1
CSAPFPPGYTF
TGCAGTGCTCCCTTCCCGCCTGGCTACACCTTC
>.|TRBJ2-5|.|TRBV4-1
CASSQVGGVSQETQYF
TGCGCCAGCAGCCAAGTAGGAGGGGTATCGCAAGAGACCCAGTACTTC
>.|TRBJ1-3|TRBD1|TRBV7-2
CASSLGTGLSGNTIYF
TGTGCCAGCAGCTTAGGGACAGGACTCTCTGGAAACACCATATATTTT
>once|TRBJ2-3|.|TRBV11-3
CASSPRGRGGATDTQYF
TGTGCCAGCAGCCCACGCGGAAGAGGGGGGGCCACAGATACGCAGTATTTT
>few|TRBJ1-2|.|TRBV15
CATSRDRAGGYTF
TGTGCCACCAGCAGAGACAGAGCAGGTGGCTACACCTTC
>.|TRBJ2-6|TRBD1|TRBV27
CASRDRGRSGANVLTF
TGTGCCAGCAGGGACAGGGGTCGCTCTGGGGCCAACGTCCTGACTTTC
>.|TRBJ2-3|.|TRBV6-4
CASSDSSSSSTDTQYF
TGTGCCAGCAGTGACTCCTCCAGTTCTAGCACAGATACGCAGTATTTT
>.|TRBJ1-3|TRBD1|TRBV30
CACRFRDRGSGNTIYF
TGTGCCTGCAGATTCCGGGACAGGGGTTCTGGAAACACCATATATTTT
>.|TRBJ2-7|TRBD2|TRBV7-2
CASSLLAGGAYEQYF
TGTGCCAGCAGCTTACTAGCGGGAGGTGCCTACGAGCAGTACTTC
>.|TRBJ2-3|.|TRBV6-5
CASKPATSTDTQYF
TGTGCCAGTAAACCCGCGACTAGCACAGATACGCAGTATTTT
>.|TRBJ2-3|.|TRBV7-2
CASSLGHLDTQYF
TGTGCCAGCAGCCTGGGGCACTTAGATACGCAGTATTTT